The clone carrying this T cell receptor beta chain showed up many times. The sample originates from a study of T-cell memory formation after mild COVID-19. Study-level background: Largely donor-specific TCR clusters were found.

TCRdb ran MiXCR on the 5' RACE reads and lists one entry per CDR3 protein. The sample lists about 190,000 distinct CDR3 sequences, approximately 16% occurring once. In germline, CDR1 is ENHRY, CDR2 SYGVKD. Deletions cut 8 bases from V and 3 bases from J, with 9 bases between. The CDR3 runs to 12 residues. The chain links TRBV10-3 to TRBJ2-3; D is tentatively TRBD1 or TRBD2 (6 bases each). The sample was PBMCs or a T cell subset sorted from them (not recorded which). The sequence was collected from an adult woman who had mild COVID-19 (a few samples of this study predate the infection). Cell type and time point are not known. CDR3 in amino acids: CAIRGPTDTQYF. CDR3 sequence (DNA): TGTGCCATCCGGGGGCCGACAGATACGCAGTATTTT.